This record covers a single T cell receptor (beta chain). Antigen unknown. The data originate from a study of T cell responses to AZD1222 COVID-19 vaccine. Study-wide results and caveats: Females made up more of the donors, who were largely white British, and clonal diversity may have come out too low.

The protocol was immunoSEQ multiplex PCR, while the TCRdb copy is restricted to in-frame clones and leaves out a portion. The data show about 130,000 clones, roughly nine tenths seen once. This CDR3 spans 13 amino acids. The germline gives CDR1 SEHNR, CDR2 FQNEAQ (reference sequence). Deletions cut 5 bases from V and 1 base from J, with 9 bases between. The chain employs TRBV7-9 and TRBJ2-7, with D uncertain. Source: peripheral blood, taken on day 0 of AZD1222 vaccination. The sequence derives from an adult in good health. CDR3 bases: TGTGCCAGCAGCAGTCGGGCGTCCTACGAGCAGTACTTC. Its translation is CASSSRASYEQYF.